This entry lists 32 T cell receptor beta chains sequenced from one sample in a study of T cells after yellow fever vaccination. TCRdb re-derived calls from the 5' RACE reads in MiXCR, one entry per CDR3 protein. Here the sample spans some 15,000 distinct CDR3 sequences, approximately 6.8% being singletons. Sequencing was performed on PBMCs, either bulk or a sorted T-cell subset (CD4+, CD8+, memory, or dextramer-sorted; not recorded which), taken on the day of the yellow fever booster vaccination. The source is a man aged 18 to 35 who received the YFV17D yellow fever vaccine.

The table lists this clonotype with many counts. The chain uses TRBV24-1 and TRBJ2-1; 9 nucleotides agree with TRBD2. CDR3 length: 13 amino acids. Germline CDR1 and CDR2: KGHDR and SFDVKD. The V segment lost 10 bases and the J segment 4 bases; nucleotides outside the gene matches: 4. CDR3 DNA sequence: TGTGCCACACGCGGGGGGGATTACAATGAGCAGTTCTTC. Protein product: CATRGGDYNEQFF.

This clonotype counts as medium-sized. The chain uses TRBV12-3 or TRBV12-4 and TRBJ2-1; 9 nucleotides line up with TRBD2. With V trimmed by 6 bases and J by 8 bases, 8 bases remained unmatched. This CDR3 is built from 14 residues. The CDR3, as DNA: TGTGCCAGCAGGCGGGGGGGGGGCCCCGATGAGCAGTTCTTC. This translates into CASRRGGGPDEQFF.

This clonotype was detected ten times or more. V and J are TRBV20-1 and TRBJ2-5; possible D gene TRBD1, 5 bases. Germline values: CDR1 DFQATT, CDR2 SNEGSKA (reference sequence). V was trimmed by 3 bases and J by 1 base, leaving 12 bases between them. This CDR3 contains 14 residues. The CDR3 here is CSASPGSLQETQYF. The CDR3 DNA follows: TGCAGTGCTAGCCCAGGGTCCCTCCAAGAGACCCAGTACTTC.

This chain's CDR3 is CSGSQGWGMNTEAFF. For the CDR3, the DNA is TGCAGCGGGTCCCAGGGCTGGGGTATGAACACTGAAGCTTTCTTT. The chain is built from TRBV29-1 and TRBJ1-1, with a tentative D call TRBD1 (5 bases). Trimming shortened V by 7 bases and J by 0 bases, and 18 bases separated the two germline ends. Germline assignment: CDR1 SQVTM and CDR2 ANQGSEA. The length of the CDR3 is 15 residues.

This clonotype was recorded many times. The chain employs TRBV6-1 and TRBJ2-1; no clear D. Trimming removed 7 bases at V and 7 bases at J, with 17 bases between. Germline V lookup: CDR1 MNHNS, CDR2 SASEGT. The CDR3 runs to 14 residues. The CDR3 DNA is TGTGCCAGCAACTTACTCCCGAACTTGAATGAGCAGTTCTTC. Translation: CASNLLPNLNEQFF.

At least ten counts were recorded for this clonotype. The chain uses TRBV18 and TRBJ2-7; 9 bases map to TRBD1. CDR1 KGHSH and CDR2 LQKENI come from the germline V gene. The V and J ends lost 3 bases and 0 bases, in that order; junction bases with no gene match: 3. The CDR3 is 15 residues long. For the CDR3, the DNA is TGTGCCAGCTCACCGGGGACAGGGAGCTCCTACGAGCAGTACTTC. This translates into CASSPGTGSSYEQYF.

This clonotype has at least ten counts. The chain uses TRBV20-1 and TRBJ1-1, with TRBD1 matching over 8 bases. J gave up 3 bases and V 2 bases, and 2 bases lay outside the gene matches. In germline, CDR1 is DFQATT, CDR2 SNEGSKA (reference sequence). The CDR3 sequence is 13 residues long. The CDR3 protein is CSARNRGDTEAFF. The DNA of the CDR3 is TGCAGTGCTAGAAACAGGGGGGACACTGAAGCTTTCTTT.

This clonotype qualifies as medium-sized (0.01 to 0.1%). This sequence joins TRBV7-2 and TRBJ2-4; D possibly corresponds to TRBD2 (7 bases). CDR1 is SGHTA, CDR2 FQGNSA, per germline. The CDR3 extends over 17 amino acids. Trimming removed 6 bases at V and 1 base at J, with 19 bases between. The CDR3 loop reads CASSSTLGGAAKNIQYF. For the CDR3, the DNA is TGTGCCAGCAGTTCGACCCTAGGGGGGGCGGCCAAAAACATTCAGTACTTC.

This clonotype is judged medium-sized. The CDR3 sequence is CASTFEGGGHRAAFF. The CDR3 DNA is TGTGCCAGTACGTTCGAGGGAGGGGGACATAGGGCAGCTTTCTTT. V usage is TRBV7-2 and J usage is TRBJ1-1, with D possibly TRBD1 on 6 matching bases. CDR1 and CDR2 (germline): SGHTA, FQGNSA. V lost 9 bases and J 10 bases, leaving 27 bases between the germline ends. This CDR3 is built from 15 residues.

This clonotype occurred many times. The rearrangement uses TRBV5-8 and TRBJ2-1, with 8 bases lining up with TRBD2. The junction had 1 base not matched to a gene; V was cut back by 2 bases and J by 0 bases. CDR3 length: 15 residues. Germline V CDR1 and CDR2: SGHTS, YDEGEE. CDR3 amino acids: CASSLSGGSYNEQFF. For the CDR3, the DNA is TGTGCCAGCAGCTTAAGCGGGGGCTCCTACAATGAGCAGTTCTTC. The full variable domain, completed using reference TRBV5-8 and TRBJ2-1, is EAGVTQSPTHLIKTRGQQATLRCSPISGHTSVYWYQQALGLGLQFLLWYDEGEERNRGNFPPRFSGRQFPNYSSELNVNALELEDSALYLCASSLSGGSYNEQFFGPGTRLTVL.

This clonotype was seen many times. The CDR3 loop reads CASAQGFNQPQHF. The DNA for the CDR3 is TGCGCCAGCGCCCAGGGGTTCAATCAGCCCCAGCATTTT. The chain links TRBV5-1 to TRBJ1-5, with D possibly TRBD1 on 6 matching bases. The CDR3 is 13 residues long. The V and J ends lost 7 bases and 3 bases respectively, with 11 bases between them. From germline, CDR1 is SGHRS and CDR2 YFSETQ.

This clonotype was counted many times. This chain joins TRBV7-6 and TRBJ2-3; no firm D call. This CDR3 spans 15 amino acids. Germline V gene data show CDR1 as SGHVS and CDR2 as FNYEAQ. Trimming removed 1 base from V and 0 bases from J, with 8 bases in between. The CDR3: CASSLVGFSTDTQYF. The CDR3 coding sequence is TGTGCCAGCAGCTTAGTCGGATTTAGCACAGATACGCAGTATTTT.

This clonotype is deemed medium-sized (0.01 to 0.1%). The chain couples TRBV7-2 to TRBJ1-6; D not certain. The germline V gene has CDR1 SGHTA and CDR2 FQGNSA. V was cut by 5 bases and J by 9 bases, with 17 bases left in between. The CDR3 consists of 15 residues. The CDR3 DNA reads as TGTGCCAGCAGCCCCCGGGCGGGAGACCTTTCACCCCTCCACTTT. It specifies CASSPRAGDLSPLHF. The complete variable domain, with remaining parts taken from reference TRBV7-2 and TRBJ1-6, reads GAGVSQSPSNKVTEKGKDVELRCDPISGHTALYWYRQSLGQGLEFLIYFQGNSAPDKSGLPSDRFSAERTGGSVSTLTIQRTQQEDSAVYLCASSPRAGDLSPLHFGNGTRLTVT.

By frequency in the sample, this clonotype is medium-sized. The chain has TRBV7-2 and TRBJ2-1; D not resolved. Deletions cut 1 base from V and 9 bases from J, with 7 bases between. There are 12 residues in the CDR3. The germline V gene encodes CDR1 SGHTA and CDR2 FQGNSA. The CDR3 here is CASSLVASEQFF. CDR3 DNA sequence: TGTGCCAGCAGCTTAGTGGCATCTGAGCAGTTCTTC.

This clonotype was detected ten times or more. The chain has TRBV6-5 and TRBJ1-2; D unresolved. CDR1 and CDR2 (germline): MNHEY, SVGAGI. This CDR3 has 14 amino acids. The germline V and J ends were trimmed by 2 bases and 8 bases, with 15 bases remaining between them. This CDR3 reads CASSYDRARSGYTF. The CDR3, as DNA: TGTGCCAGCAGTTACGATAGGGCCAGATCCGGCTACACCTTC.

In its sample, this clonotype was seen many times. The genes are TRBV5-1 and TRBJ2-5; 7 bases line up with TRBD2. The CDR3 loop spans 13 amino acids. CDR1 and CDR2 from the germline V gene are SGHRS and YFSETQ. The trim removed 4 bases at V and 5 bases at J, leaving 5 bases unmatched. The CDR3 here is CASSAGLEETQYF. The CDR3 DNA follows: TGCGCCAGCAGCGCCGGACTAGAGGAGACCCAGTACTTC.

The table lists this clonotype with many counts. This sequence joins TRBV5-4 and TRBJ1-6; D remains unclear. This CDR3 region has 16 residues. Germline values: CDR1 SGHNT, CDR2 YYREEE (reference sequence). Trimming removed 5 bases at V and 0 bases at J, with 12 bases between. This CDR3 reads CASRAMKGSYNSPLHF. CDR3 nucleotides: TGTGCCAGCAGGGCCATGAAGGGCTCCTATAATTCACCCCTCCACTTT. The full variable domain, with the rest looked up from reference TRBV5-4 and TRBJ1-6, is ETGVTQSPTHLIKTRGQQVTLRCSSQSGHNTVSWYQQALGQGPQFIFQYYREEENGRGNFPPRFSGLQFPNYSSELNVNALELDDSALYLCASRAMKGSYNSPLHFGNGTRLTVT.

This clonotype was seen many times. The chain is built from TRBV5-4 and TRBJ1-2, with D tentatively TRBD1 (5 bases). CDR3 length: 15 residues. In germline, CDR1 is SGHNT, CDR2 YYREEE (reference sequence). Trimming left V 3 bases short and J 4 bases short, with 16 bases between. Written as DNA, the CDR3 is TGTGCCAGCAGCTCCCTCGGCGGAGGGACCTATGGCTACACCTTC. It encodes CASSSLGGGTYGYTF.

V is TRBV5-5 and J is TRBJ2-5; 7 bases are shared with TRBD2. Germline V gene data show CDR1 as SGHKS and CDR2 as YYEKEE (reference sequence). Trimming at V came to 4 bases and at J to 5 bases, leaving 5 bases not matched to a gene. This CDR3 comprises 13 residues. CDR3 amino acids: CASSAGVRETQYF. CDR3 DNA sequence: TGTGCCAGCAGCGCGGGAGTCAGGGAGACCCAGTACTTC.

This clonotype was recorded at least ten times. This chain joins TRBV29-1 and TRBJ1-1; 7 nucleotides align to TRBD1. This CDR3 spans 15 amino acids. Trimming took 3 bases from V and 0 from J; bases not matched to a gene: 7. The germline V gene encodes CDR1 SQVTM and CDR2 ANQGSEA. The CDR3 sequence is CSVDFPGQMNTEAFF. CDR3 DNA sequence: TGCAGCGTTGATTTTCCGGGACAGATGAACACTGAAGCTTTCTTT.

This clonotype was counted ten times or more. The chain links TRBV4-1 to TRBJ1-1; no clear D. The CDR3 has 16 amino acids. Trimming removed 0 bases at V and 9 bases at J, with 20 bases between. Germline CDR1 MGHRA, CDR2 YSYEKL. Here the CDR3 reads CASSQDLRVPKPQAFF. CDR3 in DNA: TGCGCCAGCAGCCAAGATCTCCGGGTGCCGAAGCCCCAAGCTTTCTTT.

This clonotype was seen repeatedly, ten times or more. This rearrangement joins TRBV5-1 to TRBJ2-2, with D unresolved. Germline CDR1 reads SGHRS; CDR2 reads YFSETQ. This CDR3 comprises 14 residues. V dropped 0 bases and J dropped 6 bases, with 9 bases sitting between them. The CDR3 DNA reads as TGCGCCAGCAGCTTGGGGATTGGGCCCGGGGAGCTGTTTTTT. This encodes CASSLGIGPGELFF.

This clonotype has ten or more counts. The chain carries TRBV9 and TRBJ1-1; no definite D call. The CDR3 has 13 amino acids. Germline lookup yields CDR1 SGDLS and CDR2 YYNGEE. V lost 4 bases to trimming and J lost 0 bases, with 7 bases between them. The CDR3 DNA reads as TGTGCCAGCAGCTTCCTATTGAACACTGAAGCTTTCTTT. Its protein product is CASSFLLNTEAFF.

At least ten counts were recorded for this clonotype. The chain combines TRBV5-1 with TRBJ2-3; TRBD1 might be the D (5 bases). Trimming pared 4 bases from V and 2 bases from J, leaving 17 bases between. Germline lookup yields CDR1 SGHRS and CDR2 YFSETQ. The length of the CDR3 is 16 residues. As DNA, the CDR3 is TGCGCCAGCAGCCCCGGCGATGGGGCCCTCACAGATACGCAGTATTTT. Its protein is CASSPGDGALTDTQYF.

This clonotype is medium-sized within its sample. The V and J genes are TRBV5-1 and TRBJ2-3; 9 positions agree with TRBD2. Germline V lookup: CDR1 SGHRS, CDR2 YFSETQ. The CDR3 sequence is 17 residues long. Trimming removed 0 bases from V and 3 bases from J; junction bases left unmatched: 8. DNA of the CDR3: TGCGCCAGCAGCTTGGGGCCTCGTAGCGGGGGAACAGATACGCAGTATTTT. Translation gives CASSLGPRSGGTDTQYF.

This clonotype was seen ten or more times. This chain links TRBV3-1 with TRBJ2-7, with TRBD2 identical over 12 bases. The V gene's germline CDR1 is LGHDT and CDR2 YNNKEL (reference sequence). With 4 bases clipped from V and 2 bases from J, the junction kept 3 bases outside the gene matches. This CDR3 is 15 amino acids long. CDR3 coding DNA: TGTGCCAGCAGCCCGGCTAGCGGGGGGGCCTACGAGCAGTACTTC. As protein: CASSPASGGAYEQYF.

This clonotype was seen many times. The chain is built from TRBV5-6 and TRBJ1-2, with D unclear. Germline-derived CDR1 and CDR2 are SGHDT and YYEEEE. The germline V and J ends were trimmed by 0 bases and 7 bases, with 16 bases remaining between them. The CDR3 has 15 amino acids. The chain's CDR3 is CASSLELHFLGGYTF. DNA for the CDR3: TGTGCCAGCAGCTTGGAACTACACTTTCTGGGTGGCTACACCTTC.

This clonotype showed up many times. The chain joins TRBV3-1 to TRBJ2-7, with TRBD1 as a possible D gene (5 bases). CDR3 length: 15 amino acids. CDR1 and CDR2 from the germline V gene are LGHDT and YNNKEL (reference sequence). V shed 6 bases and J shed 5 bases, with 20 bases lying between them. CDR3 sequence (DNA): TGTGCCAGCAGTGGGGCAAGTCTTATGTGGAACGAGCAGTACTTC. This sequence encodes CASSGASLMWNEQYF.

There are a few counts of this clonotype. The chain links TRBV7-6 to TRBJ2-1; no definite D call. CDR1 is SGHVS, CDR2 FNYEAQ, per germline. The CDR3 runs to 14 residues. V lost 2 bases to trimming and J lost 8 bases, with 13 bases between them. The CDR3 DNA sequence: TGTGCCAGCAGCTTATACTGGGGTGACGATGAGCAGTTCTTC. Its translation: CASSLYWGDDEQFF.

This clonotype was seen at least ten times. The gene calls are TRBV27 and TRBJ2-1; tentatively, D is TRBD1 (6 bases). The CDR3 is 16 residues long. Germline V gene sequence: CDR1 MNHEY, CDR2 SMNVEV (reference sequence). V lost 6 bases and J lost 5, with 20 bases in between. CDR3 protein: CASSSYLRGNDNEQFF. DNA for the CDR3: TGTGCCAGCAGCTCCTACCTCAGGGGAAACGACAATGAGCAGTTCTTC.

This clonotype was counted ten times or more. The V gene is TRBV3-1, the J gene TRBJ2-6, with unresolved D. The CDR3 runs to 13 residues. Trimming left V 6 bases short and J 2 bases short, with 5 bases between. Germline CDR1 is LGHDT and CDR2 is YNNKEL (reference sequence). CDR3 residues: CASRETGANVLTF. For the CDR3, the DNA is TGTGCCAGCAGGGAGACTGGGGCCAACGTCCTGACTTTC.

By share, this clonotype ranks as medium-sized. The chain recombines TRBV4-1 with TRBJ1-4, with D uncertain. Trimming left V 1 base short and J 5 bases short, with 11 bases between. Germline CDR1 MGHRA, CDR2 YSYEKL. The CDR3 runs 15 residues. The CDR3, as DNA: TGCGCCAGCAGCCAAGGATCAAGTGAGAATGAAAAACTGTTTTTT. This gives the protein CASSQGSSENEKLFF.